This T cell receptor (beta chain) was identified in a study of blood T cell repertoires in COVID-19. Clones were read by immunoSEQ multiplex PCR, and TCRdb kept only the in-frame ones, dropping some. The sample records a few hundred thousand clones, about 91% being singletons. V lost 0 bases and J 2 bases, leaving 7 bases between the germline ends. This CDR3 has 13 amino acids. The germline CDR1 and CDR2 sequences are GTSNPN and SVGIG (reference sequence). As regards this clone: This CDR3 is also generated by other DNA sequences in the sample.

The clonotype was recovered from a woman in her twenties or thirties who had recovered from COVID-19. The gene calls are TRBV30 and TRBJ1-2; D is undetermined. The sequencing sample was made of peripheral blood. CDR3 sequence (DNA): TGTGCCTGGAGTGTACTAGGGAACTATGGCTACACCTTC. Its translation is CAWSVLGNYGYTF.